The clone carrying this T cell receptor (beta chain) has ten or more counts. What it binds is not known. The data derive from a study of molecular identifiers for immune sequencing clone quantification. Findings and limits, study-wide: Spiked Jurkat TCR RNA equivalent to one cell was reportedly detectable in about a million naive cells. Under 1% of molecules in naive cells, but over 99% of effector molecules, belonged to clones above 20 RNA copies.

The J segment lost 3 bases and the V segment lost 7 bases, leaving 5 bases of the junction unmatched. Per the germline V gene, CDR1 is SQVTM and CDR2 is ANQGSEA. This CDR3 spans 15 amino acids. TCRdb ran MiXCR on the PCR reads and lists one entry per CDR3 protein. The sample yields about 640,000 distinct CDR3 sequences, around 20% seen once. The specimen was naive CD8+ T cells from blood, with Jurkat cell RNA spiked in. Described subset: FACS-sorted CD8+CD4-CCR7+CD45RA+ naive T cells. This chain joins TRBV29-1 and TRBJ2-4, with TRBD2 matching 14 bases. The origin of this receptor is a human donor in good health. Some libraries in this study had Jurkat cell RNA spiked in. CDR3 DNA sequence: TGCAGCGGGACTAGCGGGAGGTTGGACAAAAACATTCAGTACTTC. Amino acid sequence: CSGTSGRLDKNIQYF. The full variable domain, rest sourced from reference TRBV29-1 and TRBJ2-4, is SAVISQKPSRDICQRGTSLTIQCQVDSQVTMMFWYRQQPGQSLTLIATANQGSEATYESGFVIDKFPISRPNLTFSTLTVSNMSPEDSSIYLCSGTSGRLDKNIQYFGAGTRLSVL.